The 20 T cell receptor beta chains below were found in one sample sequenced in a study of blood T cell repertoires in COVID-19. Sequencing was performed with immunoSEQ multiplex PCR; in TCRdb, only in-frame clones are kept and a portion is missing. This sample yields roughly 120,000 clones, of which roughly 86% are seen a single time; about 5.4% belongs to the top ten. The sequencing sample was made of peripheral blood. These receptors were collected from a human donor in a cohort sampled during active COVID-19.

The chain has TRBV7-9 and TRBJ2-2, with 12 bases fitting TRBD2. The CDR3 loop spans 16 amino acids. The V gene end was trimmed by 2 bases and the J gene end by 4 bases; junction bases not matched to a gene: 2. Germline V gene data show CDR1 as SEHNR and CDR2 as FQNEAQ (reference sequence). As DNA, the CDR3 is TGTGCCAGCAGCTTACTAGCGGGAGGGGCCACCGGGGAGCTGTTTTTT. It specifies CASSLLAGGATGELFF.

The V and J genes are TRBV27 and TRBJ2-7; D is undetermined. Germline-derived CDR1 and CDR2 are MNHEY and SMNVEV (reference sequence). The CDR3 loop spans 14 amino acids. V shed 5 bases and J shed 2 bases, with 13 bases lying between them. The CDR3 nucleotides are TGTGCCAGCAGTCCTACCCCGAACGCCTACGAGCAGTACTTC. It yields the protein CASSPTPNAYEQYF.

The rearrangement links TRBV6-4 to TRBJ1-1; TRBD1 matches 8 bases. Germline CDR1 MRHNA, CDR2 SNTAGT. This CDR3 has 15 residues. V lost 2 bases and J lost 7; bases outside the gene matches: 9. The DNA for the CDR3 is TGTGCCAGCAGTGACAACACAGGGGGTTCGCGTGAAGCTTTCTTT. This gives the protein CASSDNTGGSREAFF.

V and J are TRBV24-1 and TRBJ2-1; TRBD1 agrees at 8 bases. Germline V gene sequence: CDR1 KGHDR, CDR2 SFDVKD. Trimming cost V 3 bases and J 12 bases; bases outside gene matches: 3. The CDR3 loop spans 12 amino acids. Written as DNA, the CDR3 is TGTGCCACCAGTGATACAGGGGGGCGGCAGTTCTTC. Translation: CATSDTGGRQFF.

The CDR3 here is CASIILAGVRETQYF. CDR3 coding DNA: TGTGCCAGTATTATTCTAGCGGGAGTTCGAGAGACCCAGTACTTC. The J gene is TRBJ2-5, the V gene TRBV6-5; 10 bases fit TRBD2. The CDR3 length is 15 residues. The V gene's germline CDR1 is MNHEY and CDR2 SVGAGI. Trimming removed 9 bases from V and 4 bases from J; junction bases left unmatched: 11.

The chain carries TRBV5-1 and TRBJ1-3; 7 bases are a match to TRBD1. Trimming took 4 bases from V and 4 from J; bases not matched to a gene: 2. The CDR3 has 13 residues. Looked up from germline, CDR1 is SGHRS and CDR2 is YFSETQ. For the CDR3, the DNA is TGCGCCAGCAGCCGGGACAGCGGAAACACCATATATTTT. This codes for CASSRDSGNTIYF.

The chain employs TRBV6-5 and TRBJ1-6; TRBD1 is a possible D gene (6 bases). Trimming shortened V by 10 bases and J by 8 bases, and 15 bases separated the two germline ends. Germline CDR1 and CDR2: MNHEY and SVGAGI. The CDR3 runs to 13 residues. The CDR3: CATSGGPDSPLHF. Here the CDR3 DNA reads TGTGCCACCTCGGGGGGGCCTGATTCACCCCTCCACTTT.

Written as DNA, the CDR3 is TGTGCCAGCAGCCGGTTCGAGGGAACTAGCGTCGAGCAGTACTTC. Translated, it gives CASSRFEGTSVEQYF. This sequence joins TRBV13 and TRBJ2-7; 7 bases are shared with TRBD2. Germline CDR1 is PRHDT and CDR2 is FYEKMQ (reference sequence). With V trimmed by 5 bases and J by 6 bases, 13 bases remained unmatched. CDR3 length equals 15 residues.

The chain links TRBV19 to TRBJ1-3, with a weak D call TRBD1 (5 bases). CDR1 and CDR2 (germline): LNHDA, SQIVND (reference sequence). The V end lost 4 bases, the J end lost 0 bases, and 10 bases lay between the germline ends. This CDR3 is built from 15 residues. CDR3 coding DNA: TGTGCCAGTAGTACCGGGGACTACTCTGGAAACACCATATATTTT. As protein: CASSTGDYSGNTIYF.

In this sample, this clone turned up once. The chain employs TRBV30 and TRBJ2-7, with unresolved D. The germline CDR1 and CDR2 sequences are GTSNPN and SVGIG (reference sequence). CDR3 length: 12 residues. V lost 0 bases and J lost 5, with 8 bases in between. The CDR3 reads CAWSVLPHEQYF. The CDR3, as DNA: TGTGCCTGGAGTGTACTACCCCACGAGCAGTACTTC.

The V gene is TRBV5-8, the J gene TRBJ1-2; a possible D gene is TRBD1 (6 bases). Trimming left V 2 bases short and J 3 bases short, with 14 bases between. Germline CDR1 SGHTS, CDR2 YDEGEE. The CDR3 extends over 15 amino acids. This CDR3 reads CASSLRQVVHYGYTF. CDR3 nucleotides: TGTGCCAGCAGCTTAAGACAGGTGGTTCACTATGGCTACACCTTC.

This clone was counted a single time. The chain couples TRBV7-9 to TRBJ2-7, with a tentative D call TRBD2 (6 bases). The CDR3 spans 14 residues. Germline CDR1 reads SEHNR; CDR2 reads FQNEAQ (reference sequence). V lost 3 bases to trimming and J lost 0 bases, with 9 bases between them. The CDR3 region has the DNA TGTGCCAGCAGCTTGGTCGGGAGCTCCTACGAGCAGTACTTC. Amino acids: CASSLVGSSYEQYF.

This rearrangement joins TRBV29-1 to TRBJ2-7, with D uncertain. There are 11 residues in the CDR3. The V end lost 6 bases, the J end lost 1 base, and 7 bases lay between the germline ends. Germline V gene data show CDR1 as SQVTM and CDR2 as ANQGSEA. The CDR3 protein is CSVEYSYEQYF. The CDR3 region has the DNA TGCAGCGTCGAATATTCCTACGAGCAGTACTTC.

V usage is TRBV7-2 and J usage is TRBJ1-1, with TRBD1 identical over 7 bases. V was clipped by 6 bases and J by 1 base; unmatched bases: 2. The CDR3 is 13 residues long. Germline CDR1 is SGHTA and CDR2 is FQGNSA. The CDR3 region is CASRQGQNTEAFF. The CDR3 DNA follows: TGTGCCAGCAGACAGGGGCAGAACACTGAAGCTTTCTTT.

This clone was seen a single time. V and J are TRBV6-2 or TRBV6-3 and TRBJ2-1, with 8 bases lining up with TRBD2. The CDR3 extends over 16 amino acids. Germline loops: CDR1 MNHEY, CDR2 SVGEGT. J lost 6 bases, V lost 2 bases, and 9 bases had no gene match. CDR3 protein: CASSYPTGGVPNEQFF. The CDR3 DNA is TGTGCCAGCAGTTACCCAACGGGAGGGGTACCCAATGAGCAGTTCTTC.

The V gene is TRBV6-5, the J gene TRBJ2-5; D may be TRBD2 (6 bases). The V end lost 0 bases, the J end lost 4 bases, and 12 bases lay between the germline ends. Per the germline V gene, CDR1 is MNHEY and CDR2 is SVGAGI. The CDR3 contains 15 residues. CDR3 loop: CASSYSIRGSETQYF. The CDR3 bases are TGTGCCAGCAGTTACTCGATCCGGGGGTCAGAGACCCAGTACTTC.

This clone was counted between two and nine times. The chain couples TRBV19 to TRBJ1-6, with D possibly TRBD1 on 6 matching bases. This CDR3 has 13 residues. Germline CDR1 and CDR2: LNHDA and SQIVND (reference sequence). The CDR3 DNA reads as TGTGCTGAGAGGGGGATAGGCAATTCACCCCTCCACTTT. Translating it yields CAERGIGNSPLHF.

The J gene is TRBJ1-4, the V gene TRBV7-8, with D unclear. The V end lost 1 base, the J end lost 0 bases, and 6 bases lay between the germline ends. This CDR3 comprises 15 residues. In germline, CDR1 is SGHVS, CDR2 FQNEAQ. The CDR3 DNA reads TGTGCCAGCAGCTTAGTTGCAGCAACTAATGAAAAACTGTTTTTT. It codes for CASSLVAATNEKLFF.

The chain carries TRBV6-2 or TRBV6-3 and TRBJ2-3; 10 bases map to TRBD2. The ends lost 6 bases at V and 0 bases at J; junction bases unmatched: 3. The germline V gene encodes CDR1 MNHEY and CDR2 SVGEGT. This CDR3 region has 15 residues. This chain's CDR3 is CASSPLAGSTDTQYF. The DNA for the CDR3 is TGTGCCAGCAGCCCACTAGCGGGAAGCACAGATACGCAGTATTTT.

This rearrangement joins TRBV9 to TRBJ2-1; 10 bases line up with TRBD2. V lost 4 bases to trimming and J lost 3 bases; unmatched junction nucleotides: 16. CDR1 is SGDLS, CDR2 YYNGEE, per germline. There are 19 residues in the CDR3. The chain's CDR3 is CASSFSPGLAGDLYNEQFF. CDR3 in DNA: TGTGCCAGCAGCTTCTCTCCCGGGCTAGCGGGAGACCTCTACAATGAGCAGTTCTTC.